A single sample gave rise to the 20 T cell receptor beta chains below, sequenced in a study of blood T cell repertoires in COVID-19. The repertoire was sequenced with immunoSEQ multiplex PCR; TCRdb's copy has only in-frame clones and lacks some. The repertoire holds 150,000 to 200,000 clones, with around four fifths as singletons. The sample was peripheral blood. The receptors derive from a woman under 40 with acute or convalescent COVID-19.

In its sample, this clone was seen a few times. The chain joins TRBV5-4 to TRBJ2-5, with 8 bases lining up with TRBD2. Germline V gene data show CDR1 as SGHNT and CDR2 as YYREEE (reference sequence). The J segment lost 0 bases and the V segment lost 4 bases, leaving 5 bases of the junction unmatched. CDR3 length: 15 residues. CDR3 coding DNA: TGTGCCAGCAGCAAAAAACTAGCGGACCAAGAGACCCAGTACTTC. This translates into CASSKKLADQETQYF.

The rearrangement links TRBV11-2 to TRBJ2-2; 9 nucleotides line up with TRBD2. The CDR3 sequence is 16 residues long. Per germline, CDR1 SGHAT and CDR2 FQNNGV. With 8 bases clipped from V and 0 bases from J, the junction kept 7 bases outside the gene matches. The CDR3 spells CASYGAGGPNTGELFF. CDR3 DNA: TGTGCCAGCTATGGAGCGGGGGGACCGAACACCGGGGAGCTGTTTTTT.

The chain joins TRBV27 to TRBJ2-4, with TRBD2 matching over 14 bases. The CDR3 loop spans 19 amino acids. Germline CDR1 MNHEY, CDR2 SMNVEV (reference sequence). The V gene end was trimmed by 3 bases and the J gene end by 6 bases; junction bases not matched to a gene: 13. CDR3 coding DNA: TGTGCCAGCAGTTTGATTCGTTCCGGGACTAGCGGGAGCGGAAACATTCAGTACTTC. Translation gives CASSLIRSGTSGSGNIQYF.

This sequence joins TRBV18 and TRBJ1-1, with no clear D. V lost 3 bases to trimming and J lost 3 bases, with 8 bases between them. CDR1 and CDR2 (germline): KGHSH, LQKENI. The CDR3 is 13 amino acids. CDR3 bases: TGTGCCAGCTCACCGGAGATGGACACTGAAGCTTTCTTT. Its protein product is CASSPEMDTEAFF.

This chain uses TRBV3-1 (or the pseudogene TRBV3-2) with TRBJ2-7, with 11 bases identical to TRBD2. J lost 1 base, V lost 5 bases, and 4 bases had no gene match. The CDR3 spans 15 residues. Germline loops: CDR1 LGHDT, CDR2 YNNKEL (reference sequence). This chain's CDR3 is CASSVAGGPSYEQYF. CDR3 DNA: TGTGCCAGCAGCGTAGCGGGAGGGCCTTCCTACGAGCAGTACTTC.

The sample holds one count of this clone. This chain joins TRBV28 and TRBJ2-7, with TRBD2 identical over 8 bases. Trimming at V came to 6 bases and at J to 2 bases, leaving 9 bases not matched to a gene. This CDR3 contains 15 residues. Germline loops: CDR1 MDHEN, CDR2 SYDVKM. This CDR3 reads CASSLMREAPYEQYF. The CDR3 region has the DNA TGTGCCAGCAGCCTCATGCGGGAGGCACCCTACGAGCAGTACTTC.

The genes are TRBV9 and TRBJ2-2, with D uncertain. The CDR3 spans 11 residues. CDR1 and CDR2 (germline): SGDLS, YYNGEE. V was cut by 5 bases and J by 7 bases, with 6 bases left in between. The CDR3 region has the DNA TGTGCCAGCAGTGATAGCGGGGAGCTGTTTTTT. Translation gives CASSDSGELFF.

CDR3 bases: TGTGCCAGCAGCCGACAGACAGGGATCTCCTACGAGCAGTACTTC. Translation gives CASSRQTGISYEQYF. J is TRBJ2-7 and V is TRBV27; 7 nucleotides line up with TRBD1. The junction had 8 bases not matched to a gene; V was cut back by 6 bases and J by 0 bases. The CDR3 is made up of 15 amino acids. Looked up from germline, CDR1 is MNHEY and CDR2 is SMNVEV (reference sequence).

The CDR3: CASSQSGVNTEAFF. CDR3 in DNA: TGTGCCAGCAGCCAATCGGGGGTGAACACTGAAGCTTTCTTT. The rearrangement uses TRBV4-2 and TRBJ1-1; perhaps TRBD1 as D (5 bases). Trimming took 2 bases from V and 0 from J, leaving 7 bases between them. The germline V gene encodes CDR1 LGHNA and CDR2 YNFKEQ. The CDR3 runs 14 residues.

The CDR3 nucleotides read TGTGCCAGCAGTTTCAGCGGGAGTACAGATACGCAGTATTTT. Protein: CASSFSGSTDTQYF. The J gene is TRBJ2-3, the V gene TRBV6-2 or TRBV6-3; 8 bases are a match to TRBD2. V shed 4 bases and J 3 bases; nucleotides not matched to a gene: 3. CDR1 is MNHEY, CDR2 SVGEGT, per germline. The CDR3 runs 14 residues.

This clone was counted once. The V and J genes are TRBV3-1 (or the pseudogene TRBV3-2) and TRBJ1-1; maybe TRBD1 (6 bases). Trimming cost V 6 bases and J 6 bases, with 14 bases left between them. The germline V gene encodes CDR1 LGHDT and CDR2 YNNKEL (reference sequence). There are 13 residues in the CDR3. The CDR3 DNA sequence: TGTGCCAGCAGGACAGGAGCAGGGTCTGAAGCTTTCTTT. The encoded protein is CASRTGAGSEAFF.

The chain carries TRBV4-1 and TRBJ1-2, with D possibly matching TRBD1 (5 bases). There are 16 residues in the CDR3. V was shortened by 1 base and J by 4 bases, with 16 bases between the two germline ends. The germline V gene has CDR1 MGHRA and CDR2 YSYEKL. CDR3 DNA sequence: TGCGCCAGCAGCCAAGTTCTCCGGGGACTTGGCTATGGCTACACCTTC. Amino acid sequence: CASSQVLRGLGYGYTF.

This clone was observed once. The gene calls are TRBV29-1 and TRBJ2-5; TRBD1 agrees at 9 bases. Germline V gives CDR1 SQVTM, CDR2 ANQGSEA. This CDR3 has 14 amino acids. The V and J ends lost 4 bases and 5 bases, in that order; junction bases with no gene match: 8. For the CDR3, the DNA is TGCAGCGTTGGACTCACAGGGGGCCTCGAGACCCAGTACTTC. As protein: CSVGLTGGLETQYF.

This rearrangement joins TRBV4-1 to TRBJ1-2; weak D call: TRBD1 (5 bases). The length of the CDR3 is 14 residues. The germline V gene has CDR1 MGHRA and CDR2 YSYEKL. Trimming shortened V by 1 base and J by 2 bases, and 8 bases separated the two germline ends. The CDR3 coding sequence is TGCGCCAGCAGCCAAGTATCAGGGAACTATGGCTACACCTTC. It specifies CASSQVSGNYGYTF.

The CDR3 DNA follows: TGCGCCAGCAGCGGAACCGGGAGCAATCAGCCCCAGCATTTT. This gives the protein CASSGTGSNQPQHF. The genes are TRBV4-1 and TRBJ1-5; D not certain. Germline CDR1 MGHRA, CDR2 YSYEKL. This CDR3 is 14 amino acids long. Trimming removed 5 bases at V and 1 base at J, with 9 bases between.

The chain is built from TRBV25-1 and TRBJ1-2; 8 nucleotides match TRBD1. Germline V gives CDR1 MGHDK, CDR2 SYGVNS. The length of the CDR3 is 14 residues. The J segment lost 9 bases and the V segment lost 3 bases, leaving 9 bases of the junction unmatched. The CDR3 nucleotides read TGTGCCAGCAGTGAGGCGACAGGGGTAAAGAGCTACACCTTC. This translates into CASSEATGVKSYTF.

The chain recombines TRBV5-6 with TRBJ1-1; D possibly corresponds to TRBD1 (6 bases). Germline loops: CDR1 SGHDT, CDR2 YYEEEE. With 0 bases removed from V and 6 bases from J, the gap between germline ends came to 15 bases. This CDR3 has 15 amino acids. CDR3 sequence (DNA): TGTGCCAGCAGCTTGGTTTTCCAGGGGAAGTCTGAAGCTTTCTTT. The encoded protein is CASSLVFQGKSEAFF.

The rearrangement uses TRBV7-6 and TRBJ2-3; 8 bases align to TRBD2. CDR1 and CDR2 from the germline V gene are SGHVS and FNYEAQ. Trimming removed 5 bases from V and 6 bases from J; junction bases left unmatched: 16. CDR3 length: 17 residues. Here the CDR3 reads CASSLTLAAGGVDTQYF. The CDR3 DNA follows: TGTGCCAGCAGCCTTACGCTAGCGGCGGGAGGAGTGGATACGCAGTATTTT.

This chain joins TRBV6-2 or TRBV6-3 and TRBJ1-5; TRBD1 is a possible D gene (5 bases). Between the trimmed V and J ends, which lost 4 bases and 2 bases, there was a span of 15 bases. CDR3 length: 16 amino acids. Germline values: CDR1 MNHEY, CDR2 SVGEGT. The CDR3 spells CASSSDTRARNQPQHF. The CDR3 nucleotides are TGTGCCAGCAGTTCCGATACCAGGGCTCGCAATCAGCCCCAGCATTTT.

CDR3 nucleotides: TGCGCCAGCAGTCAATCTAATTCTCAGGGGAGCACTGGAAACACCATATATTTT. Its protein is CASSQSNSQGSTGNTIYF. This chain joins TRBV23-1 and TRBJ1-3, with a possible D match to TRBD1 (6 bases). TRBV23-1 is classed as an ORF, of uncertain function. V gave up 0 bases and J gave up 2 bases, with 17 bases separating them. This CDR3 has 18 amino acids.